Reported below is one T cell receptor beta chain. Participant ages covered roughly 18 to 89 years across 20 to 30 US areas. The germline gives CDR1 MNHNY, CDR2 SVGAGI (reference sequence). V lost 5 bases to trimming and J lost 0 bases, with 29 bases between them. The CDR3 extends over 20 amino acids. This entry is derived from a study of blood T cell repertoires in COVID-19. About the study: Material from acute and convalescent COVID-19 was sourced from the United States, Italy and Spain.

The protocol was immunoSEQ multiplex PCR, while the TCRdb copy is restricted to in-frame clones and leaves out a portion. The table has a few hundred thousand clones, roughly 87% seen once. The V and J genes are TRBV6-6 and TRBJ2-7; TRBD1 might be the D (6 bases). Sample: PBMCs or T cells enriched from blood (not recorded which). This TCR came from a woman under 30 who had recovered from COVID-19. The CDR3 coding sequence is TGTGCCAGCAGTCTCCTCCCCCCGGGACACCAAGGGTGGGACTCCTACGAGCAGTACTTC. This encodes CASSLLPPGHQGWDSYEQYF.